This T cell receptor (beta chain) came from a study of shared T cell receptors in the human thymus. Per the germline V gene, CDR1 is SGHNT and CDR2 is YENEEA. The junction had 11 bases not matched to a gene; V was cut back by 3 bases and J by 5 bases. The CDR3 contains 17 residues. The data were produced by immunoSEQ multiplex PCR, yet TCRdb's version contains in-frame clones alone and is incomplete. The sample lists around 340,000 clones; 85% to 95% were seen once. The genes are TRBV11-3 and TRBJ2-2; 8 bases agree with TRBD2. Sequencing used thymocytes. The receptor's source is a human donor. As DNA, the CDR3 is TGTGCCAGCAGCTTTTTATCGGGAGGGCCAGGGACCGGGGAGCTGTTTTTT. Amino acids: CASSFLSGGPGTGELFF.